The rows below give T cell receptor beta chains drawn from one sample of a study of T cell repertoires in cytomegalovirus infection. TCRdb reanalysed the reads using MiXCR and keeps one entry per CDR3 protein. This repertoire shows about 300,000 distinct CDR3 sequences, 20% to 30% found once; its top ten account for more than 11%. The sequenced material came from PBMCs. These TCRs come from a human donor in good health (CMV status not recorded). Some clones in this sample may be carry-over from other donors' samples. Each CDR3 is given with its conserved first and last residue. A D gene is named only where the DNA matches it firmly. Expanded clones get a size class; other rows say once, few or many, or leave the size out.

abundance: many; j_gene: TRBJ2-5; v_gene: TRBV7-2; d_gene: .; CDR3nt: TGTGCCAGCAGCTTAGGGATTCAGCGGGAAGAGACCCAGTACTTC; CDR3aa: CASSLGIQREETQYF
abundance: .; j_gene: TRBJ1-4; v_gene: TRBV6-8; d_gene: .; CDR3nt: TGTGCCAGCAGTCGCGCCGGGAATAATGGGGAAAAACTGTTTTTT; CDR3aa: CASSRAGNNGEKLFF
abundance: many; j_gene: TRBJ1-2; v_gene: TRBV7-2; d_gene: .; CDR3nt: TGTGCCAGCAGCTCGGGACACGGAACCCTCTATGGCTACACCTTC; CDR3aa: CASSSGHGTLYGYTF
abundance: .; j_gene: TRBJ2-1; v_gene: TRBV29-1; d_gene: .; CDR3nt: TGCAGCCGGGACTGCTTCTATAATGAGCAGTTCTTC; CDR3aa: CSRDCFYNEQFF
abundance: many; j_gene: TRBJ2-5; v_gene: TRBV7-2; d_gene: TRBD2; CDR3nt: TGTGCCAGCAGCCCAGCGGGGGGGCCAGAGACCCAGTACTTC; CDR3aa: CASSPAGGPETQYF
abundance: .; j_gene: TRBJ2-5; v_gene: TRBV20-1; d_gene: .; CDR3nt: TGCAGTGCTCGCAGGGAGACCCAGTACTTC; CDR3aa: CSARRETQYF
abundance: .; j_gene: TRBJ1-4; v_gene: TRBV2; d_gene: .; CDR3nt: TGTGCCAGCAGTGAGGGCAGCGGAGAAAAACTGTTTTTT; CDR3aa: CASSEGSGEKLFF
abundance: few; j_gene: TRBJ2-6; v_gene: TRBV28; d_gene: TRBD1; CDR3nt: TGTGCTACTCCGGGACAGGGCAATTCCGGTGGGGCCAACGTCCTGACTTTC; CDR3aa: CATPGQGNSGGANVLTF
abundance: few; j_gene: TRBJ1-6; v_gene: TRBV28; d_gene: TRBD1; CDR3nt: TGTGCCAGCAGTCTTTGGACAGGGGGCGATTCACCCCTCCACTTT; CDR3aa: CASSLWTGGDSPLHF
abundance: .; j_gene: TRBJ2-1; v_gene: TRBV20-1; d_gene: .; CDR3nt: TGCAGTGCTAGTAGCGGAGGGGGGTCCTACAATGAGCAGTTCTTC; CDR3aa: CSASSGGGSYNEQFF
abundance: few; j_gene: TRBJ2-7; v_gene: TRBV6-2/TRBV6-3; d_gene: TRBD2; CDR3nt: TGTGCCAGCCGAGCGGGAGACCTCTACGAGCAGTACTTC; CDR3aa: CASRAGDLYEQYF
abundance: .; j_gene: TRBJ1-5; v_gene: TRBV7-6; d_gene: TRBD1; CDR3nt: TGTGCCAGCAGGGAAGGGACAGCCGATCATCAGCCCCAGCATTTT; CDR3aa: CASREGTADHQPQHF
abundance: few; j_gene: TRBJ2-1; v_gene: TRBV11-3; d_gene: TRBD2; CDR3nt: TGTGCCAGCAGCTCGACTAGCGGGAGATTTAGTGAGCAGTTCTTC; CDR3aa: CASSSTSGRFSEQFF
abundance: .; j_gene: TRBJ2-7; v_gene: TRBV12-3/TRBV12-4; d_gene: TRBD2; CDR3nt: TGTGCCAGCAGTCTCGGCAGCGGGGAAGTCTACGAGCAGTACTTC; CDR3aa: CASSLGSGEVYEQYF
abundance: .; j_gene: TRBJ1-2; v_gene: TRBV24-1; d_gene: TRBD1; CDR3nt: TGTGCCACCAGTGAAGAGGGACAGAGCTATGGCTACACCTTC; CDR3aa: CATSEEGQSYGYTF
abundance: many; j_gene: TRBJ2-5; v_gene: TRBV7-2; d_gene: .; CDR3nt: TGTGCCAGCAGCAACAGGGTCCAAGAGACCCAGTACTTC; CDR3aa: CASSNRVQETQYF
abundance: few; j_gene: TRBJ2-2; v_gene: TRBV19; d_gene: TRBD2; CDR3nt: TGTGCCAGTAGTACAGCGGGAGCGGTTACCGGGGAGCTGTTTTTT; CDR3aa: CASSTAGAVTGELFF
abundance: many; j_gene: TRBJ1-2; v_gene: TRBV7-2; d_gene: .; CDR3nt: TGTGCCAGCAGCCCTACAGCCTCAGTTAACTATGGCTACACCTTC; CDR3aa: CASSPTASVNYGYTF
abundance: .; j_gene: TRBJ2-3; v_gene: TRBV15; d_gene: .; CDR3nt: TGTGCCACCGCAGCGGGCACTAGCACAGATACGCAGTATTTT; CDR3aa: CATAAGTSTDTQYF
abundance: few; j_gene: TRBJ1-1; v_gene: TRBV5-6; d_gene: .; CDR3nt: TGTGCCAGCAGCTTGCCCCGGATGAACACTGAAGCTTTCTTT; CDR3aa: CASSLPRMNTEAFF
abundance: .; j_gene: TRBJ1-5; v_gene: TRBV6-1; d_gene: .; CDR3nt: TGTGCCAGTTTGGGGGGGGCTGGCAATCAGCCCCAGCATTTT; CDR3aa: CASLGGAGNQPQHF
abundance: .; j_gene: TRBJ1-1; v_gene: TRBV29-1; d_gene: .; CDR3nt: TGCAGCGTTAATAGACAGGCTATTACTTTCTTT; CDR3aa: CSVNRQAITFF
abundance: many; j_gene: TRBJ1-1; v_gene: TRBV28; d_gene: .; CDR3nt: TGTGCCAGCACCATAGGGTGGGGGCCCGCGGCTTTCTTT; CDR3aa: CASTIGWGPAAFF
abundance: .; j_gene: TRBJ1-6; v_gene: TRBV11-2; d_gene: TRBD1; CDR3nt: TGTGCCAGCAGCTTATATGGACAGGGCGGTTATAATTCACCCCTCCACTTT; CDR3aa: CASSLYGQGGYNSPLHF
abundance: few; j_gene: TRBJ1-2; v_gene: TRBV5-6; d_gene: .; CDR3nt: TGTGCCAGCAGCTTGAAGGACAACTATGGCTACACCTTC; CDR3aa: CASSLKDNYGYTF
abundance: .; j_gene: TRBJ2-3; v_gene: TRBV28; d_gene: TRBD2; CDR3nt: TGTGCCAGCAGTTCAAGCGGGAGGTCTAGCACAGATACGCAGTATTTT; CDR3aa: CASSSSGRSSTDTQYF
abundance: few; j_gene: TRBJ2-7; v_gene: TRBV11-2; d_gene: TRBD1; CDR3nt: TGTGCCAGCAGCTTAGGCGTCCCAGGGGGCTGGTCCTACGAGCAGTACTTC; CDR3aa: CASSLGVPGGWSYEQYF
abundance: many; j_gene: TRBJ1-1; v_gene: TRBV7-2; d_gene: .; CDR3nt: TGTGCCAGCAGCTTAGCGCATTCCGAGAACACTGAAGCTTTCTTT; CDR3aa: CASSLAHSENTEAFF
abundance: .; j_gene: TRBJ1-1; v_gene: TRBV11-1; d_gene: .; CDR3nt: TGTGCCAGCAGCTCTGCTGGTTCACGAGCTTTCTTT; CDR3aa: CASSSAGSRAFF
abundance: .; j_gene: TRBJ2-1; v_gene: TRBV29-1; d_gene: .; CDR3nt: TGCAGCGTTTCCGAACAGGACTACAATGAGCAGTTCTTC; CDR3aa: CSVSEQDYNEQFF
abundance: many; j_gene: TRBJ2-7; v_gene: TRBV28; d_gene: .; CDR3nt: TGTGCCAGCAGTCCCCACACGGCAGGGTACGAGCAGTACTTC; CDR3aa: CASSPHTAGYEQYF
abundance: .; j_gene: TRBJ2-7; v_gene: TRBV2; d_gene: TRBD1; CDR3nt: TGTGCCAGAAGTTCACAGGGGGCCGAGCAGTACTTC; CDR3aa: CARSSQGAEQYF
abundance: many; j_gene: TRBJ1-2; v_gene: TRBV7-2; d_gene: TRBD1; CDR3nt: TGTGCCAGCAGCTTAGCAAGGACAGGGGATAACTATGGCTACACCTTC; CDR3aa: CASSLARTGDNYGYTF
abundance: .; j_gene: TRBJ1-5; v_gene: TRBV10-2; d_gene: TRBD1; CDR3nt: TGCGCCAGCAAGACAGGGGTTAGCAATCAGCCCCACCATTTT; CDR3aa: CASKTGVSNQPHHF
abundance: few; j_gene: TRBJ2-1; v_gene: TRBV6-4; d_gene: TRBD2; CDR3nt: TGTGCCAGCAGTGGACATAGCGGGGGCTACAATGAGCAGTTCTTC; CDR3aa: CASSGHSGGYNEQFF
abundance: few; j_gene: TRBJ2-7; v_gene: TRBV28; d_gene: .; CDR3nt: TGTGCCAGCAGTTTGGGACCCCCAGCGGAGCAGTACTTC; CDR3aa: CASSLGPPAEQYF
abundance: few; j_gene: TRBJ2-1; v_gene: TRBV6-2/TRBV6-3; d_gene: .; CDR3nt: TGTGCCAGCAACACCGGGACTCCTTATGGTGAGCAGTTCTTC; CDR3aa: CASNTGTPYGEQFF
abundance: .; j_gene: TRBJ2-1; v_gene: TRBV6-2/TRBV6-3; d_gene: TRBD2; CDR3nt: TGTGCCAGCATTTTCTCCGGGACTAGCGGGAGGTACAATGAGCAGTTCTTC; CDR3aa: CASIFSGTSGRYNEQFF
abundance: few; j_gene: TRBJ1-4; v_gene: TRBV28; d_gene: TRBD1; CDR3nt: TGTGCCAGCAGTACCACAGGGGGCGGGTATGAAAAACTGTTTTTT; CDR3aa: CASSTTGGGYEKLFF
abundance: many; j_gene: TRBJ2-7; v_gene: TRBV7-2; d_gene: .; CDR3nt: TGTGCCAGCAGCCCCAGCCATTCCTACGAGCAGTACTTC; CDR3aa: CASSPSHSYEQYF
abundance: .; j_gene: TRBJ1-2; v_gene: TRBV20-1; d_gene: .; CDR3nt: TGCAGTGCTTCTCCGCCCAATAGTCCCTATGGCTACACCTTC; CDR3aa: CSASPPNSPYGYTF
abundance: .; j_gene: TRBJ1-5; v_gene: TRBV29-1; d_gene: .; CDR3nt: TGCAGCGGCTCGGCGGGAAACAATCAGCCCCAGCATTTT; CDR3aa: CSGSAGNNQPQHF
abundance: many; j_gene: TRBJ2-5; v_gene: TRBV5-1; d_gene: .; CDR3nt: TGCGCCAGCAGCTTGGAGAGACAGCACCAAGAGACCCAGTACTTC; CDR3aa: CASSLERQHQETQYF
abundance: few; j_gene: TRBJ1-2; v_gene: TRBV7-2; d_gene: .; CDR3nt: TGTGCCAGCAGCTTAGAGAAAGGGGGCTACACCTTC; CDR3aa: CASSLEKGGYTF
abundance: .; j_gene: TRBJ1-3; v_gene: TRBV18; d_gene: .; CDR3nt: TGTGCCGCATCGACAGGAACCCCTGGAAACACCATATATTTT; CDR3aa: CAASTGTPGNTIYF
abundance: few; j_gene: TRBJ2-7; v_gene: TRBV6-1; d_gene: .; CDR3nt: TGTGCCAGCAGTCCGGGACCCGGGTCCTACGAGCAGTACTTC; CDR3aa: CASSPGPGSYEQYF
abundance: .; j_gene: TRBJ2-2; v_gene: TRBV29-1; d_gene: TRBD1; CDR3nt: TGCAGCGTTATCACAGGGGTGGCCGGGGAGCTGTTTTTT; CDR3aa: CSVITGVAGELFF
abundance: once; j_gene: TRBJ2-1; v_gene: TRBV5-1; d_gene: TRBD2; CDR3nt: TGCGCCAGCAGCTTACTAGCGGGGGAGGATGAGCAGTTCTTC; CDR3aa: CASSLLAGEDEQFF
abundance: .; j_gene: TRBJ2-3; v_gene: TRBV20-1; d_gene: .; CDR3nt: TGCAGTGCTAGAATGGAGGGCCGAGGGACAGATACGCAGTATTTT; CDR3aa: CSARMEGRGTDTQYF
abundance: .; j_gene: TRBJ2-1; v_gene: TRBV30; d_gene: TRBD1; CDR3nt: TGTGCCTGGATCCGGGACAGGGGCCATGAGCAGTTCTTC; CDR3aa: CAWIRDRGHEQFF
abundance: .; j_gene: TRBJ1-5; v_gene: TRBV12-3/TRBV12-4; d_gene: TRBD1; CDR3nt: TGTGCCAGCAGGCGGACAGGGGATCAGCCCCAGCATTTT; CDR3aa: CASRRTGDQPQHF
abundance: .; j_gene: TRBJ2-5; v_gene: TRBV28; d_gene: TRBD1; CDR3nt: TGTGCCAGTCTGGCGGCAGGGGGTTGGGAGACCCAGTACTTC; CDR3aa: CASLAAGGWETQYF
abundance: .; j_gene: TRBJ1-1; v_gene: TRBV5-1; d_gene: TRBD1; CDR3nt: TGCGCCAGCAGCTTAAACCCGGGACAGGGTAAGGGTGAAGCTTTCTTT; CDR3aa: CASSLNPGQGKGEAFF
abundance: few; j_gene: TRBJ2-2; v_gene: TRBV7-2; d_gene: .; CDR3nt: TGTGCCAGCAGCTTCACAGGAGTCGCCGGGGAGCTGTTTTTT; CDR3aa: CASSFTGVAGELFF
abundance: .; j_gene: TRBJ1-5; v_gene: TRBV7-6; d_gene: .; CDR3nt: TGTGCCAGCAGCCTACCGGGCAGAGCCCAGCATTTT; CDR3aa: CASSLPGRAQHF
abundance: few; j_gene: TRBJ2-1; v_gene: TRBV24-1; d_gene: .; CDR3nt: TGTGCCACCAGTGATTACACAGAAGCCCAGTTCTTC; CDR3aa: CATSDYTEAQFF
abundance: many; j_gene: TRBJ2-1; v_gene: TRBV28; d_gene: .; CDR3nt: TGTGCCAGCAGTTTATCCTGGAATGAGCAGTTCTTC; CDR3aa: CASSLSWNEQFF
abundance: .; j_gene: TRBJ1-2; v_gene: TRBV28; d_gene: TRBD1; CDR3nt: TGTGCCAGCAGTCCCCACCGGGACAGGGCAGCCTATGGCTACACCTTC; CDR3aa: CASSPHRDRAAYGYTF